The T cell receptor (beta chain) described here comes from a study of long-term antiretroviral therapy in people with HIV (dated by TCRdb to between 2021 and 2023). The study in broad terms: The earliest samples were collected about a decade before the 2015 WHO recommendation for immediate ART, when ART was typically delayed until CD4 counts fell. About 35% of the 30 participants with HIV were female. Test extractions of a monoclonal T-cell line alongside about 35 polyclonal samples showed no cross-contamination during QIAcube processing. A retrospective serial study tested whether ART initiation and durable HIV suppression were associated with changes in peripheral blood TRB repertoire composition and diversity. A total of about 180 cryopreserved PBMC samples were contributed to the cohort by 30 adults with confirmed HIV infection, with samples collected serially over a mean of 6 years (range 1-12).

The junction shows trimming of 8 bases on V and 4 bases on J, and the gene matches do not reach 8 bases of it. CDR1 and CDR2 (LNHNV, YYDKDF) derive from the germline V gene (reference sequence). The CDR3, cysteine through phenylalanine, is 14 amino acids long. CDR3 DNA is the only sequence kept; it has 42 bases, read in frame from the first base. The immunoSEQ hsTCRB v3.0 assay was used at survey level resolution to sequence the TRB variable region. A depth of about 40,000-50,000 T-cell genomes per sample was targeted for TRB sequencing. Pooled TRB libraries were sequenced on an Illumina MiSeq with a v3 150-cycle kit. Concerning the study's data processing: Analysis of repertoires was carried out in R inside a reproducible Nextflow workflow spanning QC, data transformation and analysis. LymphoSeq2, an R package for exploring AIRR-Seq data, was used to implement custom analyses. A handful of samples yielding fewer than 5000 total TRB sequences were excluded, leaving around 200 analyzed HIV repertoires. Among the 180 to 200 HIV repertoires that were kept, some 61 were collected before ART initiation and roughly 130 were collected after ART initiation. Repertoires were downsampled to 5000 TRB nucleotide sequences, with summary statistics averaged over 100 downsampling iterations. Only TRB sequences with CDR3 regions of at least seven amino acids were retained for analysis. Diversity was assessed using a clonality score derived from Shannon entropy and using the Gini coefficient. In the repertoire networks, any two of the top 5000 CDR3 amino acid sequences were connected whenever the two sequences differed by an edit distance of one. For TRB CDR3 amino acid sequences, antigen specificity groups and MHC restriction were predicted with GLIPH2. Known CMV, EBV, HIV or tissue antigen associations were flagged by matching CDR3 amino acid sequences against VDJdb and McPAS-TCR. Pre-ART, post-ART and control groups were compared with Wilcoxon signed-rank tests and Holm-Bonferroni correction. The table comes from immuneACCESS by way of TCRdb, which keeps in-frame sequences with V and J called. Part of the clones is missing from these tables; in studies checked, under half for an unresolved V gene and the rest for unknown reasons. V, J and clone size derive from that table, while D and trimming were established from the DNA sequence. This sample lists fewer than 45,000 clones; 80% to 90% were detected once. The ten top clones hold roughly a tenth of the sample.

To note about this clone: What this receptor recognizes is not known. Per-nucleotide qualities are absent, and no much larger clonotype sits a single base away.

Overall study outcomes, separate from this receptor: Limited PBMC availability meant only the TCR beta chain was sequenced, without alpha chain pairing. Expanded TRB clones identified before ART initiation dominated the repertoire at all time points, although this dominance fluctuated and declined in many PLHIV after ART. Inferences about post-ART repertoire changes were limited because no data were available on ART adherence, viral resistance or therapy changes. HIV repertoires had narrower CDR3 length ranges than controls, and the network structure suggested an antigen-experienced repertoire that shifted only slightly toward naive after ART. Starting ART was linked to a significant rise in TRB diversity, yet even after long-term ART the diversity remained significantly lower than in transplant donor controls. Because pre-ART samples had limited cell numbers, profiling was done on unsorted PBMC rather than on sorted CD4+ and CD8+ T cells. Samples dated from about 2003 to 2018, and the ART regimens used may be less effective than current ones.

Inclusion was restricted to participants for whom at least one PBMC sample before ART initiation and at least two post-ART samples were available. Treatment was received in the United States of America by all participants with HIV. Before DNA extraction, cryopreserved samples of roughly 0.9-10 million PBMC were thawed and then washed. At the time of the earliest PBMC sample, participants with HIV were aged between about 23 and 54 years. Per participant, PBMC samples came from 1-4 timepoints prior to ART initiation and 2-8 timepoints following ART initiation, for a median of 7 samples. For every participant, serial HIV viral load, CD4+ T-cell count, ART history and demographic data were obtained. A Qiagen kit on a QIAcube was used to extract genomic DNA from unsorted PBMC, with samples processed in batches of 12.

The sample consisted of unsorted PBMCs, taken 2.2 years after starting antiretroviral therapy. This chain joins TRBV15 to TRBJ2-1; TRBD1 aligns with 7 central bases. This clonotype was obtained from a man aged 18 to 30 with HIV. This receptor has the CDR3 CATDPGQRYNEQFF. The sequenced DNA: TGTGCCACCGACCCGGGACAGCGATACAATGAGCAGTTCTTC.